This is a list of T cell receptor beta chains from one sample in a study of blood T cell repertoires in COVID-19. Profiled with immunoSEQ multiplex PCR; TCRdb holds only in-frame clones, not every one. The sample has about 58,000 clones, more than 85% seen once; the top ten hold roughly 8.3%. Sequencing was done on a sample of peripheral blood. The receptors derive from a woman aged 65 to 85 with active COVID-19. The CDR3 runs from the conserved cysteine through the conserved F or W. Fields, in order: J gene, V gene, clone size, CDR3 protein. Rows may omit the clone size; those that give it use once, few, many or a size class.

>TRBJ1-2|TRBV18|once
CASSLPFGGTGGGYTF
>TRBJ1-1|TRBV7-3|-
CASSSQGGGSRATEAFF
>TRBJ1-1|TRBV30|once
CAWRQGSLGQNTEAFF
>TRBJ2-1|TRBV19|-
CASSPRAESGVQFF
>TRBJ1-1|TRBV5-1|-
CASSLIFGTGGTEAFF
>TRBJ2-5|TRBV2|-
CASSVVRREWVETQYF
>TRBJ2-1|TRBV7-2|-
CASSSDPHRSNEQFF
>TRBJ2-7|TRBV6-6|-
CASTSQGTIVEQYF
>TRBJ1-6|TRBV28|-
CASTQGQGVYSPLHF
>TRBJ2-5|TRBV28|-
CASRGQGETQYF
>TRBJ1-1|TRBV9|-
CASSVDAAGDTEAFF
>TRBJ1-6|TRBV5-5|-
CASSPGTSSQLRNSPLHF
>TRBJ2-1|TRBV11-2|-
CASSPTLEGEQFF
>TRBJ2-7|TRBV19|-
CASSIDSGEGAYEQYF
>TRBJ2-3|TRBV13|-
CASRGLEYTQYF
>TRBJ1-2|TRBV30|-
CAWSGQVANYGYTF
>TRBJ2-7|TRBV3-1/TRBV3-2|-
CASSQERLAYEQYF
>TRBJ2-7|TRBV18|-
CASSPMLVAGVHEQYF
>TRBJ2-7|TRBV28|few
CASSEQMSSYEQYF
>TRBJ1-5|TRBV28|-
CASRKPGQTNQPQHF
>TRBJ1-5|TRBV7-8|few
CASSLSFGGNQPQHF
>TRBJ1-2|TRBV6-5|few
CASSYGSFVYGYTF
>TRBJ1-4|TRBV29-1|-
CSVVTGGEKLFF
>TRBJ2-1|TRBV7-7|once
CASSPRLAGGHNEQFF
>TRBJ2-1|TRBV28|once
CASSHGSGTAGYNEQFF
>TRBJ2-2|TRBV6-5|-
CASNRGRNTGELFF
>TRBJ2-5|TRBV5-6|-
CASSPRGIGSETQYF